The 8 T cell receptor beta chains given below trace back to one sample, sequenced in a study of OX40 agonist ivuxolimab in advanced cancers. Sequenced by immunoSEQ multiplex PCR; TCRdb stores in-frame clones only, minus some. The sample shows over 65,000 clones, around 92% of them seen only once. The source material was CD4+ or CD8+ T cells sorted from blood, sampled in a trial of the OX40 agonist ivuxolimab. The receptors shown here come from an adult with an advanced solid tumor such as melanoma, head and neck, liver or kidney cancer.

J is TRBJ1-2 and V is TRBV28, with D maybe TRBD1 (5 bases). V lost 3 bases to trimming and J lost 3 bases, with 11 bases between them. The length of the CDR3 is 14 residues. Germline-derived CDR1 and CDR2 are MDHEN and SYDVKM. The CDR3 spells CASSLEGLHYGYTF. In nucleotides, the CDR3 is TGTGCCAGCAGTTTGGAGGGGCTCCACTATGGCTACACCTTC.

V and J are TRBV13 and TRBJ1-2; 9 bases line up with TRBD1. The CDR3 spans 15 residues. After removal of 4 bases from V and 4 bases from J, the junction contained 7 bases not matched to a gene. Germline assignment: CDR1 PRHDT and CDR2 FYEKMQ (reference sequence). Written as DNA, the CDR3 is TGTGCCAGCAGCTACCGGGACAGGGTGTTCTATGGCTACACCTTC. The encoded protein is CASSYRDRVFYGYTF. Supplemented by reference TRBV13 and TRBJ1-2, the full variable domain reads AAGVIQSPRHLIKEKRETATLKCYPIPRHDTVYWYQQGPGQDPQFLISFYEKMQSDKGSIPDRFSAQQFSDYHSELNMSSLELGDSALYFCASSYRDRVFYGYTFGSGTRLTVV.

The rearrangement uses TRBV6-5 and TRBJ2-1; possibly TRBD2 for D (5 bases). The germline gives CDR1 MNHEY, CDR2 SVGAGI. Deletions cut 2 bases from V and 0 bases from J, with 11 bases between. The length of the CDR3 is 16 residues. The CDR3 DNA reads as TGTGCCAGCAGTTACGAAGGAACTAGCTCCTACAATGAGCAGTTCTTC. This translates into CASSYEGTSSYNEQFF.

The V call is TRBV9, the J call TRBJ2-7; no clear D. This CDR3 spans 16 amino acids. Between the trimmed V and J ends, which lost 0 bases and 2 bases, there was a span of 15 bases. CDR1 is SGDLS, CDR2 YYNGEE, per germline. The DNA of the CDR3 is TGTGCCAGCAGCGTAGCTATGGGTGCTGGGGCCTACGAGCAGTACTTC. It specifies CASSVAMGAGAYEQYF. The entire variable domain, with the rest obtained from reference TRBV9 and TRBJ2-7, is as follows: DSGVTQTPKHLITATGQRVTLRCSPRSGDLSVYWYQQSLDQGLQFLIQYYNGEERAKGNILERFSAQQFPDLHSELNLSSLELGDSALYFCASSVAMGAGAYEQYFGPGTRLTVT.

The chain links TRBV27 to TRBJ2-5; D unclear. Germline V gene sequence: CDR1 MNHEY, CDR2 SMNVEV (reference sequence). Trimming took 2 bases from V and 9 from J, leaving 16 bases between them. The CDR3 covers 14 residues. This CDR3 is CASSLIPRSRAQYF. CDR3 coding DNA: TGTGCCAGCAGTTTAATCCCCCGTTCCCGGGCCCAGTACTTC.

V usage is TRBV9 and J usage is TRBJ1-2; TRBD1 agrees at 7 bases. The CDR3 contains 16 residues. CDR1 and CDR2 from the germline V gene are SGDLS and YYNGEE. The V gene end was trimmed by 3 bases and the J gene end by 2 bases; junction bases not matched to a gene: 10. CDR3 coding DNA: TGTGCCAGCAGCGGCCTAGGGGGACAGCTGAACTATGGCTACACCTTC. Its protein product is CASSGLGGQLNYGYTF. Combining the CDR3 with reference TRBV9 and TRBJ1-2 gives the whole variable domain DSGVTQTPKHLITATGQRVTLRCSPRSGDLSVYWYQQSLDQGLQFLIQYYNGEERAKGNILERFSAQQFPDLHSELNLSSLELGDSALYFCASSGLGGQLNYGYTFGSGTRLTVV.

The V call is TRBV7-9, the J call TRBJ1-1; a possible D gene is TRBD1 (5 bases). Germline CDR1 reads SEHNR; CDR2 reads FQNEAQ (reference sequence). V lost 5 bases to trimming and J lost 4 bases, with 17 bases between them. This CDR3 contains 15 residues. CDR3 DNA sequence: TGTGCCAGCAGCCTCAACCCGGGGGGAGGCACTGAAGCTTTCTTT. Its protein product is CASSLNPGGGTEAFF.

The V gene is TRBV13, the J gene TRBJ1-6, with a tentative D call TRBD1 (6 bases). Trimming removed 2 bases from V and 3 bases from J, with 11 bases in between. Germline CDR1 PRHDT, CDR2 FYEKMQ (reference sequence). There are 16 residues in the CDR3. In DNA form, the CDR3 reads TGTGCCAGCAGCTTAACGGGGGACAACTATAATTCACCCCTCCACTTT. Protein: CASSLTGDNYNSPLHF.